The next 8 T cell receptor beta chains were all read from a single sample in a study of blood T cells in healthy people across ages. Using a J-beta primer mix together with a sample-barcoded 5' primer, a second PCR was run for about 6 to 11 cycles. MiXCR, run by TCRdb on the 5' RACE reads, gives a single entry per CDR3 protein. Among around 400,000 distinct CDR3 sequences listed, approximately 47% were seen once. Sample: blood. These receptors were collected from a man aged 55 to 70 in good health.

The chain employs TRBV5-1 and TRBJ1-1; D possibly corresponds to TRBD1 (5 bases). Trimming pared 5 bases from V and 1 base from J, leaving 15 bases between. This CDR3 spans 15 amino acids. The germline V gene has CDR1 SGHRS and CDR2 YFSETQ. The CDR3 region has the DNA TGCGCCAGCAGACCCGCCGGGCAGGGGAACACTGAAGCTTTCTTT. The encoded protein is CASRPAGQGNTEAFF. Drawing the rest from reference TRBV5-1 and TRBJ1-1, the complete variable domain is KAGVTQTPRYLIKTRGQQVTLSCSPISGHRSVSWYQQTPGQGLQFLFEYFSETQRNKGNFPGRFSGRQFSNSRSEMNVSTLELGDSALYLCASRPAGQGNTEAFFGQGTRLTVV.

The CDR3 region is CASSFRWNEQFF. CDR3 DNA sequence: TGTGCCAGCAGTTTCAGGTGGAATGAGCAGTTCTTC. This chain joins TRBV12-3 or TRBV12-4 and TRBJ2-1; D is unresolved. V was cut by 3 bases and J by 7 bases, with 7 bases left in between. This CDR3 contains 12 residues.

This sequence joins TRBV7-9 and TRBJ2-5; 7 bases match TRBD1. This CDR3 is 13 amino acids long. Germline V gives CDR1 SEHNR, CDR2 FQNEAQ (reference sequence). The trim removed 6 bases at V and 4 bases at J, leaving 5 bases unmatched. The CDR3 DNA sequence: TGTGCCAGCAGTGACAGGGTTGTAGAGACCCAGTACTTC. Translated: CASSDRVVETQYF. The full variable domain, its missing parts supplied by reference TRBV7-9 and TRBJ2-5, is DTGVSQNPRHKITKRGQNVTFRCDPISEHNRLYWYRQTLGQGPEFLTYFQNEAQLEKSRLLSDRFSAERPKGSFSTLEIQRTEQGDSAMYLCASSDRVVETQYFGPGTRLLVL.

The rearrangement uses TRBV6-6 and TRBJ2-7; TRBD1 aligns across 10 bases. Germline V gives CDR1 MNHNY, CDR2 SVGAGI (reference sequence). CDR3 length: 15 amino acids. J gave up 7 bases and V 5 bases, and 11 bases lay outside the gene matches. The CDR3 spells CASSLPGQGNPEQYF. The CDR3 bases are TGTGCCAGCAGTCTTCCGGGACAGGGGAACCCAGAGCAGTACTTC.

V gene TRBV10-1 combines with J gene TRBJ2-5; no clear D gene. With 6 bases removed from V and 4 bases from J, the gap between germline ends came to 12 bases. The germline V gene encodes CDR1 WNHNN and CDR2 SYGVQD (reference sequence). This CDR3 spans 13 amino acids. The CDR3 loop is CASRDGPGETQYF. The DNA of the CDR3 is TGCGCCAGCAGAGACGGGCCGGGAGAGACCCAGTACTTC.

This chain joins TRBV6-5 and TRBJ1-2, with TRBD1 matching 11 bases. The CDR3 consists of 15 residues. Germline CDR1 and CDR2: MNHEY and SVGAGI. V lost 2 bases and J lost 3; bases outside the gene matches: 2. As DNA, the CDR3 is TGTGCCAGCAGTTACGGGACAGGGGGGGACTATGGCTACACCTTC. Amino acids: CASSYGTGGDYGYTF.

CDR3 residues: CSGTISRGDEQYF. CDR3 in DNA: TGCAGCGGGACAATATCAAGGGGGGACGAGCAGTACTTC. The chain recombines TRBV20-1 with TRBJ2-7; TRBD1 or TRBD2 may be the D gene (6 bases each). The V gene's germline CDR1 is DFQATT and CDR2 SNEGSKA (reference sequence). The CDR3 sequence is 13 residues long.

This clonotype was seen a few times. V gene TRBV20-1 combines with J gene TRBJ2-5; D is possibly TRBD1 (5 bases). Trimming removed 3 bases at V and 2 bases at J, with 13 bases between. From germline, CDR1 is DFQATT and CDR2 SNEGSKA (reference sequence). The CDR3 consists of 14 residues. The CDR3 spells CSASRAEEQETQYF. In nucleotides, the CDR3 is TGCAGTGCTAGCAGGGCAGAGGAACAAGAGACCCAGTACTTC.